This TCR beta chain was identified in a study of T cell changes during pregnancy in multiple sclerosis. CDR1 MNHEY and CDR2 SVGAGI come from the germline V gene. V gave up 0 bases and J gave up 5 bases; unmatched junction bases: 4. The CDR3 is made up of 16 amino acids. The protocol was immunoSEQ multiplex PCR, while the TCRdb copy is restricted to in-frame clones and leaves out a portion. Seen here are tens of thousands of clones, 90% to 95% observed once, and the top ten hold approximately 0.93%. The specimen was peripheral blood, collected in the first trimester of pregnancy. This clonotype was sampled from a female donor with multiple sclerosis, enrolled in a pregnancy study. This chain joins TRBV6-5 and TRBJ1-6; TRBD1 aligns across 7 bases. The CDR3 sequence is CASSYSRTGHNSPLHF. In nucleotides, the CDR3 is TGTGCCAGCAGTTACTCTAGGACAGGCCATAATTCACCCCTCCACTTT.